The clone carrying this T cell receptor beta chain came up a few times. The antigen remains unidentified. The treatment denotes: oral pan-JAK inhibitor, 5-10 mg twice daily. CDR1 is SQVTM and CDR2 is ANQGSEA in the germline V gene. V dropped 8 bases and J dropped 0 bases, with 12 bases sitting between them. The CDR3 spans 13 residues. As the sequencing template, cDNA was produced by extracting RNA and reverse transcribing it. Measured with immunoSEQ multiplex PCR; TCRdb has only the in-frame clones, and not every one. In the table there are more than 110,000 clones, roughly 54% of which are singletons. The data belong to a study of CD8+ T cells in alopecia areata. As for the study in general: In an open-label trial, patients got 5 to 10 mg tofacitinib twice daily. The duration of tofacitinib was 6 to 18 months, with 6 months off drug afterward.

Study results and caveats: Throughout tofacitinib, many expanded lesional clones continued to persist in scalp and blood. Mice showed clearer TCR sharing than patients did, a gap that was possibly HLA-related.

The rearrangement joins TRBV29-1 to TRBJ2-3, with D unresolved. Here the sequenced sample was CD8+ T cells sorted from blood, taken at week 4, from a patient treated with tofacitinib. This sequence originates from a human donor with alopecia areata. This CDR3 is CSTGTDSTDTQYF. The CDR3 DNA reads TGCAGCACGGGCACGGACAGCACAGATACGCAGTATTTT.